Listed here are 20 T cell receptor beta chains from one sample, sequenced in a study of T cells in localized non-small cell lung cancer. The table came from immunoSEQ multiplex PCR; TCRdb's copy has only in-frame clones and leaves some out. The table lists tens of thousands of clones, around 86% of them singletons, with just under 20% in the top ten. The sample was peripheral blood, taken before any cancer treatment. The receptors were sampled from a female donor older than 55 with stage II squamous cell lung carcinoma.

V usage is TRBV30 and J usage is TRBJ1-5; the match to TRBD1 covers 7 bases. This CDR3 region has 13 residues. From germline, CDR1 is GTSNPN and CDR2 SVGIG (reference sequence). Losses at the gene ends were 5 bases for V and 5 bases for J; bases not matched to a gene: 6. Here the CDR3 reads CAWQTGLHQPQHF. CDR3 DNA: TGTGCCTGGCAGACAGGGCTGCATCAGCCCCAGCATTTT.

This chain connects TRBV10-1 to TRBJ2-7, with D perhaps matching TRBD2 (6 bases). Germline loops: CDR1 WNHNN, CDR2 SYGVQD (reference sequence). Trimming removed 4 bases at V and 2 bases at J, with 15 bases between. The CDR3 has 15 amino acids. The CDR3 region has the DNA TGCGCCAGCAGTGCCGCCTGGAGGGTGACCTACGAGCAGTACTTC. Protein sequence: CASSAAWRVTYEQYF.

The chain combines TRBV6-6 with TRBJ1-4, with TRBD1 as a possible D gene (5 bases). CDR1 and CDR2 from the germline V gene are MNHNY and SVGAGI (reference sequence). Trimming cost V 6 bases and J 8 bases, with 16 bases left between them. The CDR3 is 14 amino acids. The DNA for the CDR3 is TGTGCCAGCAGCCGGGCCGAGGGGCGCGAAAAACTGTTTTTT. This gives the protein CASSRAEGREKLFF.

The CDR3 is CASLRTGEGYGYTF. The CDR3 nucleotides read TGTGCCAGCCTTCGAACAGGGGAAGGCTATGGCTACACCTTC. V gene TRBV5-4 combines with J gene TRBJ1-2; 7 bases match TRBD1. After removal of 7 bases from V and 4 bases from J, the junction contained 10 bases not matched to a gene. Per the germline V gene, CDR1 is SGHNT and CDR2 is YYREEE (reference sequence). The CDR3 has 14 amino acids. Full variable domain (missing parts from reference TRBV5-4 and TRBJ1-2): ETGVTQSPTHLIKTRGQQVTLRCSSQSGHNTVSWYQQALGQGPQFIFQYYREEENGRGNFPPRFSGLQFPNYSSELNVNALELDDSALYLCASLRTGEGYGYTFGSGTRLTVV.

The chain employs TRBV19 and TRBJ1-2; D gene unclear. CDR3 length: 15 residues. Trimming removed 1 base at V and 2 bases at J, with 11 bases between. Germline assignment: CDR1 LNHDA and CDR2 SQIVND (reference sequence). The CDR3 sequence: CASSIASGDNYGYTF. The CDR3 DNA reads as TGTGCCAGTAGTATAGCGTCAGGAGACAACTATGGCTACACCTTC.

V and J are TRBV13 and TRBJ2-5; D possibly uses TRBD1 or TRBD2 (6 bases each). The V end lost 5 bases, the J end lost 7 bases, and 14 bases lay between the germline ends. Germline V lookup: CDR1 PRHDT, CDR2 FYEKMQ (reference sequence). The CDR3 sequence is 13 residues long. Here the CDR3 reads CASSQGGLGTQYF. The CDR3 DNA reads as TGTGCCAGCAGCCAAGGGGGGTTGGGGACCCAGTACTTC.

V is TRBV18 and J is TRBJ2-1; TRBD1 might be the D (6 bases). CDR3 length equals 16 residues. Trimming left V 5 bases short and J 2 bases short, with 16 bases between. Per the germline V gene, CDR1 is KGHSH and CDR2 is LQKENI. CDR3 residues: CASSALQGTTYNEQFF. The CDR3 DNA sequence: TGTGCCAGCTCAGCGTTACAGGGAACAACCTACAATGAGCAGTTCTTC.

This clone was detected only once. This chain connects TRBV19 to TRBJ1-5; TRBD1 matches 12 bases. The germline V gene has CDR1 LNHDA and CDR2 SQIVND (reference sequence). The J segment lost 7 bases and the V segment lost 10 bases, leaving 14 bases of the junction unmatched. The CDR3 runs to 16 residues. CDR3: CATGGSGTGGRQPQHF. The CDR3 nucleotides read TGTGCCACTGGAGGATCCGGGACAGGGGGCAGGCAGCCCCAGCATTTT.

V is TRBV19 and J is TRBJ2-7, with D perhaps TRBD2 (5 bases). V gave up 5 bases and J gave up 3 bases, with 14 bases separating them. The length of the CDR3 is 14 residues. Per germline, CDR1 LNHDA and CDR2 SQIVND (reference sequence). CDR3 sequence (DNA): TGTGCCAGTAGTCCCGCCGTCGGGAACTACGAGCAGTACTTC. It specifies CASSPAVGNYEQYF.

The chain links TRBV5-8 to TRBJ2-7; 8 nucleotides align to TRBD1. V trimming: 5 bases; J trimming: 5 bases; junction bases outside the gene matches: 6. The CDR3 has 13 residues. Germline lookup yields CDR1 SGHTS and CDR2 YDEGEE. CDR3 region: CASSRQGINEQYF. CDR3 DNA: TGTGCCAGCAGTCGACAGGGGATCAACGAGCAGTACTTC.

This clone was observed a handful of times. The chain couples TRBV11-2 to TRBJ2-1; D gene unclear. The germline gives CDR1 SGHAT, CDR2 FQNNGV. This CDR3 has 15 amino acids. V was cut by 2 bases and J by 6 bases, with 14 bases left in between. CDR3 DNA: TGTGCCAGCAGCTTATTGGGTGGGCCCCTCAATGAGCAGTTCTTC. Encoded protein: CASSLLGGPLNEQFF.

J is TRBJ1-4 and V is TRBV19; 8 bases fit TRBD1. V trimming: 6 bases; J trimming: 10 bases; junction bases outside the gene matches: 10. The germline gives CDR1 LNHDA, CDR2 SQIVND (reference sequence). The CDR3 sequence is 14 residues long. The CDR3, as DNA: TGTGCCAGTAGCCCGGGACAGGTAATAGGAAAACTGTTTTTT. Protein sequence: CASSPGQVIGKLFF.

V usage is TRBV5-1 and J usage is TRBJ2-1; either TRBD1 or TRBD2 may fit D (5 bases each). This CDR3 is built from 14 residues. Trimming took 5 bases from V and 5 from J, leaving 14 bases between them. Germline V gene data show CDR1 as SGHRS and CDR2 as YFSETQ. The CDR3 coding sequence is TGCGCCAGCAGATGGGGGACCTCGAACAATGAGCAGTTCTTC. Translated, it gives CASRWGTSNNEQFF. The full variable domain, completed using reference TRBV5-1 and TRBJ2-1, is KAGVTQTPRYLIKTRGQQVTLSCSPISGHRSVSWYQQTPGQGLQFLFEYFSETQRNKGNFPGRFSGRQFSNSRSEMNVSTLELGDSALYLCASRWGTSNNEQFFGPGTRLTVL.

The chain is built from TRBV9 and TRBJ2-3; 9 bases align to TRBD1. The V gene's germline CDR1 is SGDLS and CDR2 YYNGEE. CDR3 length: 17 residues. The J segment lost 2 bases and the V segment lost 2 bases, leaving 9 bases of the junction unmatched. In DNA, the CDR3 is TGTGCCAGCAGCGTGGATCAGGACAGGGGATTCACAGATACGCAGTATTTT. Translated: CASSVDQDRGFTDTQYF.

V and J are TRBV4-3 and TRBJ2-3; 9 bases line up with TRBD2. The CDR3 loop spans 17 amino acids. The trim removed 1 base at V and 4 bases at J, leaving 9 bases unmatched. Germline lookup yields CDR1 LGHNA and CDR2 YSLEER. CDR3 loop: CASSQGRASGASDTQYF. In DNA form, the CDR3 reads TGCGCCAGCAGCCAAGGTCGGGCTAGCGGGGCCTCAGATACGCAGTATTTT.

The genes are TRBV7-8 and TRBJ1-2; maybe TRBD1 (6 bases). V lost 1 base to trimming and J lost 8 bases, with 14 bases between them. The length of the CDR3 is 14 residues. Germline values: CDR1 SGHVS, CDR2 FQNEAQ. CDR3 nucleotides: TGTGCCAGCAGCTTAGATCGGGGGGCGAAGGGCTACACCTTC. This translates into CASSLDRGAKGYTF.

This clone was seen once. The chain combines TRBV30 with TRBJ2-3; 11 bases match TRBD2. In germline, CDR1 is GTSNPN, CDR2 SVGIG (reference sequence). J lost 0 bases, V lost 2 bases, and 13 bases had no gene match. There are 19 residues in the CDR3. The CDR3 coding sequence is TGTGCCTGGAGTCTCCGGCGGGGGACTAGCGGATCTAGCACAGATACGCAGTATTTT. Protein product: CAWSLRRGTSGSSTDTQYF.

A few counts support this clone. J is TRBJ1-5 and V is TRBV2; D is possibly TRBD1 (6 bases). The CDR3 runs 16 residues. The V gene lost 2 bases and the J gene lost 4 bases, with 15 bases spanning the gap. Germline values: CDR1 SNHLY, CDR2 FYNNEI. CDR3 protein: CASSERGTQGNQPQHF. The CDR3 coding sequence is TGTGCCAGCAGTGAAAGGGGGACTCAGGGAAATCAGCCCCAGCATTTT.

The CDR3 loop is CASSKQGVSGDEQYF. CDR3 coding DNA: TGTGCCAGCAGCAAACAGGGGGTTAGTGGGGACGAGCAGTACTTC. The gene calls are TRBV5-6 and TRBJ2-7; 8 bases agree with TRBD1. This CDR3 has 15 residues. CDR1 is SGHDT, CDR2 YYEEEE, per germline. The trim removed 4 bases at V and 5 bases at J, leaving 11 bases unmatched.

This rearrangement joins TRBV6-5 to TRBJ2-3; D is ambiguous. The CDR3 spans 15 residues. CDR1 and CDR2 from the germline V gene are MNHEY and SVGAGI. Trimming took off 5 bases at V and 2 bases at J, with 14 bases between the two ends. The CDR3 loop is CASSRVSRNTDTQYF. DNA for the CDR3: TGTGCCAGCAGTAGAGTGAGCCGGAACACAGATACGCAGTATTTT.